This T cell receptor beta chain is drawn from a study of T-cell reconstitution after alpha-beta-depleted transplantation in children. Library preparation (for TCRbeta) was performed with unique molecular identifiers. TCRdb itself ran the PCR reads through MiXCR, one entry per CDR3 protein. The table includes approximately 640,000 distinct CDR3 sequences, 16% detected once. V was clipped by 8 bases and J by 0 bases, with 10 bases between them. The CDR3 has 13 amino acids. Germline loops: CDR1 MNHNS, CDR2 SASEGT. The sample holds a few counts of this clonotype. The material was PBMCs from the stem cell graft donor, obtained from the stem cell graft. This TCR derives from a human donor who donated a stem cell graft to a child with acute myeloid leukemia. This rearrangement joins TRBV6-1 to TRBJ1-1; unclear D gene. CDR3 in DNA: TGTGCCAGCTTGCCCGTAATGAACACTGAAGCTTTCTTT. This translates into CASLPVMNTEAFF.